Presented here are 9 T cell receptor beta chains from one specimen sequenced in a study of blood T cell repertoires in COVID-19. Method: immunoSEQ multiplex PCR; TCRdb's copy keeps in-frame clones and lacks some. Of some 200,000 clones in the sample, 80% to 90% were seen once. Sequencing was performed on PBMCs or T cells enriched from blood (not recorded which). These TCRs come from a woman aged 18-30 years in a cohort exposed to, infected with or recovered from COVID-19 (not recorded which).

This clone was picked up a small number of times. This chain connects TRBV7-9 to TRBJ1-4, with unresolved D. Deletions cut 1 base from V and 5 bases from J, with 8 bases between. Germline loops: CDR1 SEHNR, CDR2 FQNEAQ (reference sequence). The CDR3 has 14 amino acids. CDR3 residues: CASSLVEANEKLFF. CDR3 DNA sequence: TGTGCCAGCAGCTTAGTCGAGGCAAATGAAAAACTGTTTTTT.

The gene calls are TRBV18 and TRBJ2-3; D ambiguous. Trimming took off 2 bases at V and 2 bases at J, with 8 bases between the two ends. CDR3 length equals 14 residues. Germline loops: CDR1 KGHSH, CDR2 LQKENI. CDR3 region: CASSPTALTDTQYF. The CDR3 DNA reads as TGTGCCAGCTCACCAACCGCGCTCACAGATACGCAGTATTTT. The entire variable domain, with the rest obtained from reference TRBV18 and TRBJ2-3, is as follows: NAGVMQNPRHLVRRRGQEARLRCSPMKGHSHVYWYRQLPEEGLKFMVYLQKENIIDESGMPKERFSAEFPKEGPSILRIQQVVRGDSAAYFCASSPTALTDTQYFGPGTRLTVL.

The J gene is TRBJ2-7, the V gene TRBV2; 10 bases agree with TRBD1. V lost 8 bases to trimming and J lost 5 bases; unmatched junction nucleotides: 6. CDR1 is SNHLY, CDR2 FYNNEI, per germline. The CDR3 totals 13 residues. CDR3 sequence reads: CASVSGTGDEQYF. The DNA for the CDR3 is TGTGCCAGCGTCTCCGGGACAGGGGACGAGCAGTACTTC. Filled out from reference TRBV2 and TRBJ2-7, the complete variable domain reads EPEVTQTPSHQVTQMGQEVILRCVPISNHLYFYWYRQILGQKVEFLVSFYNNEISEKSEIFDDQFSVERPDGSNFTLKIRSTKLEDSAMYFCASVSGTGDEQYFGPGTRLTVT.

This chain links TRBV12-3 or TRBV12-4 with TRBJ2-7; a possible D gene is TRBD1 (5 bases). Trimming pared 3 bases from V and 3 bases from J, leaving 9 bases between. The CDR3 sequence is 13 residues long. CDR3 DNA: TGTGCCAGCAGTTTTGGCAGGGACTACGAGCAGTACTTC. Amino acid sequence: CASSFGRDYEQYF.

This rearrangement joins TRBV5-1 to TRBJ2-7; D may be TRBD2 (5 bases). Trimming stripped 0 bases from V and 5 bases from J, with 6 bases between. CDR1 is SGHRS, CDR2 YFSETQ, per germline. The CDR3 has 12 amino acids. CDR3 bases: TGCGCCAGCAGCTTGGCGGGAAACGAGCAGTACTTC. Protein sequence: CASSLAGNEQYF.

About this clone: Within the sample, other DNA sequences also encode this same CDR3. The gene calls are TRBV5-1 and TRBJ1-5, with 7 positions matching TRBD1. CDR1 SGHRS and CDR2 YFSETQ come from the germline V gene. The CDR3 runs to 15 residues. The J segment lost 1 base and the V segment lost 1 base, leaving 2 bases of the junction unmatched. CDR3 protein: CASSLTGASNQPQHF. In nucleotides, the CDR3 is TGCGCCAGCAGCTTGACAGGGGCGAGCAATCAGCCCCAGCATTTT.

The chain carries TRBV10-1 and TRBJ2-3, with 11 bases matching TRBD2. CDR1 and CDR2 from the germline V gene are WNHNN and SYGVQD (reference sequence). Germline trimming cut 5 bases from V and 0 bases from J; bases unmatched to any gene: 7. The CDR3 totals 17 residues. The CDR3 DNA sequence: TGCGCCAGCAGTCCCGGGACTAGCGGTTTTAGCACAGATACGCAGTATTTT. Translated, it gives CASSPGTSGFSTDTQYF.

This clone has only one observation. The V and J genes are TRBV24-1 and TRBJ2-5; 12 positions agree with TRBD2. J was trimmed by 2 bases and V by 4 bases; bases with no gene match: 4. Per the germline V gene, CDR1 is KGHDR and CDR2 is SFDVKD. This CDR3 contains 16 residues. The CDR3 sequence: CATSDPGTSGQETQYF. The CDR3 coding sequence is TGTGCCACCAGTGACCCCGGGACTAGCGGGCAAGAGACCCAGTACTTC.

This sequence joins TRBV11-2 and TRBJ2-7, with D perhaps TRBD1 (6 bases). The CDR3 runs to 13 residues. The germline gives CDR1 SGHAT, CDR2 FQNNGV. The V gene lost 4 bases and the J gene lost 4 bases, with 11 bases spanning the gap. In DNA, the CDR3 is TGTGCCAGCAGCTACCGGACAGAATACGAGCAGTACTTC. Translation: CASSYRTEYEQYF.